This T cell receptor beta chain appears in the sequencing data of a study of graft-versus-host responses after intestinal transplantation. Overall study: Transplant recipients had multivisceral, liver-intestinal, or isolated intestinal grafts.

Germline CDR1 and CDR2: ENHRY and SYGVKD. CDR3 length: 13 amino acids. The J segment lost 4 bases and the V segment lost 0 bases, leaving 0 bases of the junction unmatched. Repertoires were generated with immunoSEQ multiplex PCR, while TCRdb's copy carries only in-frame clones and drops some. The table lists over 100,000 clones, roughly 92% of them singletons, with about 0.25% in the top ten. A note on this clone: The antigen is not known.

Study-level results: Allograft graft-versus-host to host-versus-graft clonal ratios ran high in patients with graft-donor T cell macrochimerism. Early post-transplant declines in HvG were associated with peak levels of circulating GvH clones.

This sequence originates from a human donor who was the organ donor for an intestinal transplant. The chain has TRBV10-3 and TRBJ2-7; 7 nucleotides match TRBD1. The sequencing here drew on unstimulated CD4+ T cells sorted from spleen or lymph node cells, taken before transplant. Here the CDR3 reads CAISESGQYEQYF. CDR3 DNA: TGTGCCATCAGTGAGTCGGGACAGTACGAGCAGTACTTC.